In this sample, the clone carrying this T cell receptor (beta chain) turned up many times. Antigen unknown. A roughly 9.3 ml volume of fresh peripheral blood provided the PBMCs. There were TCR beta CDR3 regions amplified from RNA transcripts. First-round RT-PCR of the TCR CDR3 relied on the HTBI primer set. Via MiXCR, TCRdb re-called the multiplex PCR reads, giving one row per CDR3 protein. The table has roughly 350,000 distinct CDR3 sequences, approximately 15% seen once; the top ten hold roughly 25%. The data belong to a study of T cells in Graves' hyperthyroidism and ophthalmopathy. Study overall: Initial diagnosis, before any treatment, was when peripheral blood was collected. Study-wide results and caveats: Also found in blood were most expanded thyroid clonotypes above 0.001.

V dropped 7 bases and J dropped 7 bases, with 14 bases sitting between them. The CDR3 runs 11 residues. Germline V gene data show CDR1 as DFQATT and CDR2 as SNEGSKA (reference sequence). The sequence was obtained from a woman younger than 45 with Graves' hyperthyroidism. The genes are TRBV20-1 and TRBJ2-7; D unclear. The source material was blood. The CDR3 loop is CSVPQRVEQYF. The CDR3 nucleotides read TGCAGTGTCCCTCAAAGGGTTGAGCAGTACTTC.